This T cell receptor (beta chain) derives from a study of T cell changes during pregnancy in multiple sclerosis. This CDR3 has 14 residues. Germline values: CDR1 SGHKS, CDR2 YYEKEE (reference sequence). Trimming cost V 1 base and J 4 bases, with 9 bases left between them. This table comes from immunoSEQ multiplex PCR, and its TCRdb copy is limited to in-frame clones, with some not included. Of around 73,000 clones listed, around 92% are singletons. The sample here was peripheral blood, taken in the third trimester of pregnancy. The gene calls are TRBV5-5 and TRBJ2-1; D unresolved. The receptor was derived from a female donor in good health, enrolled as a control in a pregnancy study. CDR3 coding DNA: TGTGCCAGCAGCTTGTCACACCCTTACAATGAGCAGTTCTTC. This translates into CASSLSHPYNEQFF.